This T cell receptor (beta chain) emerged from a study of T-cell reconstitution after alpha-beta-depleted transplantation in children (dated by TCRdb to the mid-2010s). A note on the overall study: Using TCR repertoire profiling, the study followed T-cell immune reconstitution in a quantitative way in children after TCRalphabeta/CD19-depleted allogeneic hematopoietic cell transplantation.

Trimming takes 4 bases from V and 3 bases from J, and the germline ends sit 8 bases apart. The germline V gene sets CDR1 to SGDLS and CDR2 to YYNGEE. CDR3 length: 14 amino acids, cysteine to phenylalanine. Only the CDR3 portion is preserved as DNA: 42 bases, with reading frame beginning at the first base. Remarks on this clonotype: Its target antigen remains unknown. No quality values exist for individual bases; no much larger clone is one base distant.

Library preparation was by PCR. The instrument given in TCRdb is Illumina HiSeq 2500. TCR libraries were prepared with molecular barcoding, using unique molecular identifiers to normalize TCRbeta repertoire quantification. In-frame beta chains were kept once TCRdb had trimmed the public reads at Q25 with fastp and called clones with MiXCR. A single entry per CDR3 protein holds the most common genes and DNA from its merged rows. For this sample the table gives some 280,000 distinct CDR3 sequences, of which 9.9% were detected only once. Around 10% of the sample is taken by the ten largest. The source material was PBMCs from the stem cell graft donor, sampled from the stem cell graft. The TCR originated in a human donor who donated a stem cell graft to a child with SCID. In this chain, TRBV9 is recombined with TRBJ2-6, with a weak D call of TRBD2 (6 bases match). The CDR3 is CASSYGGGANVLTF. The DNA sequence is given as TGTGCCAGCAGCTACGGGGGTGGGGCCAACGTCCTGACTTTC.